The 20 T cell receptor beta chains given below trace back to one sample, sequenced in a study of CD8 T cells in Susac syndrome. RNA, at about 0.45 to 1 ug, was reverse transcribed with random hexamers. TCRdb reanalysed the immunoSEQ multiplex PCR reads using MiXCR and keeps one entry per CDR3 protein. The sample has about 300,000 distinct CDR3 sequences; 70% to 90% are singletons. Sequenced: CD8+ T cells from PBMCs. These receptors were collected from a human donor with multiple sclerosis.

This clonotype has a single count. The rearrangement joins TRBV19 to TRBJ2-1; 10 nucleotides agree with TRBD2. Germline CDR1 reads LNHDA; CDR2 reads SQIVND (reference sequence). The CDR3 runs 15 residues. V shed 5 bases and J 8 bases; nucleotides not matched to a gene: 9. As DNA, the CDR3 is TGTGCCAGTAGTTCTAGCGGGGGTGGCCTGTATGAGCAGTTCTTC. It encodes CASSSSGGGLYEQFF. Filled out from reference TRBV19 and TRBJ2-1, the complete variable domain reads DGGITQSPKYLFRKEGQNVTLSCEQNLNHDAMYWYRQDPGQGLRLIYYSQIVNDFQKGDIAEGYSVSREKKESFPLTVTSAQKNPTAFYLCASSSSGGGLYEQFFGPGTRLTVL.

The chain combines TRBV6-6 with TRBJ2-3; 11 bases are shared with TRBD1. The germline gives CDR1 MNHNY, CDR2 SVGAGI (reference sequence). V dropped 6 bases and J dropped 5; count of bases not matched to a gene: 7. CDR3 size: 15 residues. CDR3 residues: CASRLDRGRRDTQYF. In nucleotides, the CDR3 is TGTGCCAGCAGATTGGACAGGGGGCGCCGAGATACGCAGTATTTT.

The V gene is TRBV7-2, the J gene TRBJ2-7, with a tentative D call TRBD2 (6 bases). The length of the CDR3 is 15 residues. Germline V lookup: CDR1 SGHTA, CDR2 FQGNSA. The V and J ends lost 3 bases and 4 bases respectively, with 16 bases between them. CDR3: CASSFEAGTLYEQYF. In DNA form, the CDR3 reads TGTGCCAGCAGCTTTGAAGCCGGGACTCTTTACGAGCAGTACTTC.

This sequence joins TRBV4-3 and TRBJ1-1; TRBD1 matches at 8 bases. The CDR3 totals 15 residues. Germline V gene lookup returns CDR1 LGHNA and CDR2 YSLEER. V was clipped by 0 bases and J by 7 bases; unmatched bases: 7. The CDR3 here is CASSQEAGGNGEAFF. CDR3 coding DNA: TGCGCCAGCAGCCAAGAGGCAGGGGGCAATGGTGAAGCTTTCTTT.

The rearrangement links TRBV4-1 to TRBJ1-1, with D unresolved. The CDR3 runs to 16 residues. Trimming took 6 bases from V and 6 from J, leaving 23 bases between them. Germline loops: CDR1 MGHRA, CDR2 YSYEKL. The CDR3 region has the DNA TGCGCCAGCAGAGGGCCCGGGTTTGGGTTGATGGCTGAAGCTTTCTTT. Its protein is CASRGPGFGLMAEAFF.

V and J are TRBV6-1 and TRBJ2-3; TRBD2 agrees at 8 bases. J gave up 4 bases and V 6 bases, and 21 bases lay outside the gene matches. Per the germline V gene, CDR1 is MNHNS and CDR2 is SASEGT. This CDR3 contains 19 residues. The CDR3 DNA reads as TGTGCCAGCAGCGGCTCGGTCCGGGTGCGGGAGGCTTCTCCAGATACGCAGTATTTT. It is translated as CASSGSVRVREASPDTQYF.

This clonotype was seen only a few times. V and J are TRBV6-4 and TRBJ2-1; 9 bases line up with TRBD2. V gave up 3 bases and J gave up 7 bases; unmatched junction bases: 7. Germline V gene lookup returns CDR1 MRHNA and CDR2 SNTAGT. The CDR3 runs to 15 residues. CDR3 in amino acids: CASSELAGEGNEQFF. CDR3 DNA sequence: TGTGCCAGCAGTGAATTAGCGGGAGAAGGAAATGAGCAGTTCTTC.

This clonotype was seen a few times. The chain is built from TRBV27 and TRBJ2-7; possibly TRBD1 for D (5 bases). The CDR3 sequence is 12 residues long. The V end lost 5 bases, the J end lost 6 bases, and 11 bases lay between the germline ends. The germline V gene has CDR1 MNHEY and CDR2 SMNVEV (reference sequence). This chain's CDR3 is CASSPQGLEQYF. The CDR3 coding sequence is TGTGCCAGCAGTCCCCAGGGTCTCGAGCAGTACTTC.

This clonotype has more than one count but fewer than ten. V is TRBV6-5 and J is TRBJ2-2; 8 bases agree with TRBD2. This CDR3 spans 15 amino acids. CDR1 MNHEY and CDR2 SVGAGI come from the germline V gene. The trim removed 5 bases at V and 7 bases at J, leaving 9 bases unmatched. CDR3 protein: CASSGGGGLGGELFF. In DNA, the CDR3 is TGTGCCAGCAGTGGCGGCGGGGGGCTCGGCGGGGAGCTGTTTTTT.

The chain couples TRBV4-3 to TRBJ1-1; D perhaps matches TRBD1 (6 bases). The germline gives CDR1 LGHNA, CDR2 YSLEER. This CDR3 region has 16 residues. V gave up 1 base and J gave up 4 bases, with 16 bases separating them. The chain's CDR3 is CASSQVTAGESTEAFF. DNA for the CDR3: TGCGCCAGCAGCCAAGTAACGGCAGGGGAGAGCACTGAAGCTTTCTTT.

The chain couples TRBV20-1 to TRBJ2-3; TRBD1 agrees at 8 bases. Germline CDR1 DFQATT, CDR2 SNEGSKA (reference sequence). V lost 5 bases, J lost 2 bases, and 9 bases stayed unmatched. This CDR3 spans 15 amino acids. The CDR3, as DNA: TGCAGTGCTGACGGACAGGGACAGTTCACAGATACGCAGTATTTT. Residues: CSADGQGQFTDTQYF.

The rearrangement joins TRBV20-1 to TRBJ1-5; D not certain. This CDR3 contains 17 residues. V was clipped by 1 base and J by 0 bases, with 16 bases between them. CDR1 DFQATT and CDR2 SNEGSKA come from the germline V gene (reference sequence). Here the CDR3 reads CSARGSGRQPSNQPQHF. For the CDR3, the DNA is TGCAGTGCTAGAGGTTCTGGGCGACAACCTAGCAATCAGCCCCAGCATTTT.

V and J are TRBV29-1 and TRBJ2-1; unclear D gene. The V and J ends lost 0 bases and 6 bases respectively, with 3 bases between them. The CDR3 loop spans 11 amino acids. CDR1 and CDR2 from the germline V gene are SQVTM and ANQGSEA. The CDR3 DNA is TGCAGCGTTGAAGATCTCAATGAGCAGTTCTTC. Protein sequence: CSVEDLNEQFF.

CDR3 loop: CASHGRNHNEQFF. DNA of the CDR3: TGTGCCAGCCATGGGAGGAACCACAATGAGCAGTTCTTC. The rearrangement joins TRBV2 to TRBJ2-1; a possible D gene is TRBD2 (6 bases). V gave up 8 bases and J gave up 5 bases, with 13 bases separating them. Germline CDR1 reads SNHLY; CDR2 reads FYNNEI. This CDR3 contains 13 residues.

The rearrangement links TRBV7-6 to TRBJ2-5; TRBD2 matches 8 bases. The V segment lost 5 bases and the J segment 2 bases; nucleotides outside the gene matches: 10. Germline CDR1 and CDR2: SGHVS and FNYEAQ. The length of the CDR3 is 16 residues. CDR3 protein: CASSGLRGGPQETQYF. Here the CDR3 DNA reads TGTGCCAGCAGCGGCCTTCGGGGGGGACCTCAAGAGACCCAGTACTTC.

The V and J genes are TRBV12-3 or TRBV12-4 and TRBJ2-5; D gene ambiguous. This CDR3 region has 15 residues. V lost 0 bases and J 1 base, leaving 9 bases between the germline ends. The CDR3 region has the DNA TGTGCCAGCAGTTTAGCGTCGGCAGCCCAAGAGACCCAGTACTTC. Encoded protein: CASSLASAAQETQYF.

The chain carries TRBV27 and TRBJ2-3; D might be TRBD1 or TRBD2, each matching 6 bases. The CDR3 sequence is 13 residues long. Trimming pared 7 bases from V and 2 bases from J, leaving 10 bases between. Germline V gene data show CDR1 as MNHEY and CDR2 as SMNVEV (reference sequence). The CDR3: CASTRGHTDTQYF. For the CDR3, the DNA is TGTGCCAGCACCCGGGGGCACACAGATACGCAGTATTTT.

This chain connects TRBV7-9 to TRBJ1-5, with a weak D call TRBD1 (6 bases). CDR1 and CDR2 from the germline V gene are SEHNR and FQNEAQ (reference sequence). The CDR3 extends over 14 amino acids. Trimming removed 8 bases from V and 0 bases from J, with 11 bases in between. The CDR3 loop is CASQGPYSNQPQHF. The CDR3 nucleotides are TGTGCCAGCCAGGGGCCCTATAGCAATCAGCCCCAGCATTTT.

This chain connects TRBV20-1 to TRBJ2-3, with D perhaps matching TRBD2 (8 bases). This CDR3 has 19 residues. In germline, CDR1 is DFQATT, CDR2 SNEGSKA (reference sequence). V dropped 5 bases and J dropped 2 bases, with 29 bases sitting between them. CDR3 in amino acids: CSARDSHFPLAGTTDTQYF. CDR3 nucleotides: TGCAGTGCTCGGGACAGCCACTTCCCATTAGCGGGAACCACAGATACGCAGTATTTT.

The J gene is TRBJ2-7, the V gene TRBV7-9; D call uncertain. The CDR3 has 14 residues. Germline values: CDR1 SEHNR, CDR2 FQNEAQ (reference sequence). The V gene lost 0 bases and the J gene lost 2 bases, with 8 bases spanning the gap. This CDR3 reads CASSLALQPYEQYF. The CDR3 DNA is TGTGCCAGCAGCTTAGCGCTACAGCCCTACGAGCAGTACTTC.